The clone carrying this TCR beta chain came up a few times. A library of TCRbeta sequences, prepared with unique molecular identifiers, was generated. TCRdb re-analysed the PCR reads in MiXCR, keeping a single row per CDR3 protein. The data hold hundreds of thousands of distinct CDR3 sequences, with roughly 17% observed a single time. The sample originates from a study of T-cell reconstitution after alpha-beta-depleted transplantation in children. The CDR3 covers 15 residues. The V end lost 5 bases, the J end lost 3 bases, and 17 bases lay between the germline ends. Germline V gene data show CDR1 as SEHNR and CDR2 as FQNEAQ (reference sequence).

The specimen was PBMCs from the stem cell graft donor, collected from the stem cell graft. The rearrangement links TRBV7-9 to TRBJ2-7; D possibly matches TRBD1 or TRBD2 (6 bases each). The sequence came from a human donor who donated a stem cell graft to a child with acute myeloid leukemia. CDR3 sequence (DNA): TGTGCCAGCAGCGGCCTTCGAGGGGGACTCTACGAGCAGTACTTC. As protein: CASSGLRGGLYEQYF.